Below are 7 T cell receptor beta chains sequenced from a single sample in a study of OX40 agonist ivuxolimab in advanced cancers. The data were produced by immunoSEQ multiplex PCR, yet TCRdb's version contains in-frame clones alone and is incomplete. The sample has roughly 100,000 clones, 85% to 90% seen once; the top ten hold 0.65% to 0.95%. Here the sequenced sample was CD4+ or CD8+ T cells sorted from blood, taken in a trial of the OX40 agonist ivuxolimab. These receptors all come from an adult with an advanced solid tumor such as melanoma, head and neck, liver or kidney cancer.

This rearrangement joins TRBV18 to TRBJ2-7, with TRBD1 identical over 8 bases. The germline gives CDR1 KGHSH, CDR2 LQKENI. This CDR3 comprises 20 residues. Trimming took 3 bases from V and 2 from J; bases not matched to a gene: 21. CDR3 amino acids: CASSPKRDRSVAAVPYEQYF. The DNA of the CDR3 is TGTGCCAGCTCACCGAAGAGGGACAGGTCCGTCGCCGCGGTGCCCTACGAGCAGTACTTC.

This clone was counted once. The gene calls are TRBV7-2 and TRBJ1-1, with a weak D call TRBD1 (5 bases). Trimming took off 5 bases at V and 8 bases at J, with 18 bases between the two ends. This CDR3 is 14 amino acids long. Per germline, CDR1 SGHTA and CDR2 FQGNSA. The CDR3: CASSPDRGFIEAFF. In DNA, the CDR3 is TGTGCCAGCAGCCCGGATCGGGGCTTCATAGAAGCTTTCTTT. Supplemented by reference TRBV7-2 and TRBJ1-1, the full variable domain reads GAGVSQSPSNKVTEKGKDVELRCDPISGHTALYWYRQSLGQGLEFLIYFQGNSAPDKSGLPSDRFSAERTGGSVSTLTIQRTQQEDSAVYLCASSPDRGFIEAFFGQGTRLTVV.

J is TRBJ2-1 and V is TRBV12-5; D possibly corresponds to TRBD1 (6 bases). This CDR3 spans 16 amino acids. Trimming pared 2 bases from V and 7 bases from J, leaving 18 bases between. Per germline, CDR1 LGHNT and CDR2 FRNRAP. The CDR3, as DNA: TGTGCTAGTGGTTTGATCATCACAGGGATCGCGAATGAGCAGTTCTTC. This encodes CASGLIITGIANEQFF.

In DNA form, the CDR3 reads TGTGCCAGCAGCTTAGCAGGGTACCAAGAGACCCAGTACTTC. It encodes CASSLAGYQETQYF. This chain uses TRBV7-2 with TRBJ2-5; D unclear. The length of the CDR3 is 14 residues. Trimming removed 0 bases from V and 0 bases from J, with 5 bases in between. Germline CDR1 and CDR2: SGHTA and FQGNSA.

The CDR3 sequence: CAWSVRGGTLNSPLHF. CDR3 DNA: TGTGCCTGGAGTGTACGGGGAGGAACCTTGAATTCACCCCTCCACTTT. V usage is TRBV30 and J usage is TRBJ1-6; D ambiguous. CDR1 GTSNPN and CDR2 SVGIG come from the germline V gene (reference sequence). CDR3 length: 16 residues. V shed 0 bases and J shed 7 bases, with 16 bases lying between them.

The V and J genes are TRBV30 and TRBJ1-5; D unresolved. The CDR3 spans 13 residues. Germline CDR1 GTSNPN, CDR2 SVGIG (reference sequence). Between the trimmed V and J ends, which lost 1 base and 7 bases, there was a span of 11 bases. The CDR3 nucleotides are TGTGCCTGGAGTGGGGCAGCCAGCCAGCCCCAGCATTTT. This translates into CAWSGAASQPQHF.

V gene TRBV5-1 combines with J gene TRBJ1-1; D is ambiguous. In germline, CDR1 is SGHRS, CDR2 YFSETQ. Trimming took off 0 bases at V and 5 bases at J, with 5 bases between the two ends. This CDR3 has 12 amino acids. The CDR3 bases are TGCGCCAGCAGCTTGGTCGGAACTGAAGCTTTCTTT. This translates into CASSLVGTEAFF.